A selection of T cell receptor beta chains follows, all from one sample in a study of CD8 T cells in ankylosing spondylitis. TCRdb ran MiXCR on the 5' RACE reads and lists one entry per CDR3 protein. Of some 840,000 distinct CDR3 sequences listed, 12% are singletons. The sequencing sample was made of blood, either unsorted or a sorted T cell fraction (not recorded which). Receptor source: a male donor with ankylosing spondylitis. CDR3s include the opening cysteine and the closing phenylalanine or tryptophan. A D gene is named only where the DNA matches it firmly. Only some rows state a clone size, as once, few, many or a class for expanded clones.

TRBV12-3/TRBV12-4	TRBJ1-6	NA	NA	CASSRSRRTLHF	TGTGCCAGCAGTCGAAGCAGGAGGACCCTCCACTTT
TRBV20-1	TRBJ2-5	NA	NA	CSARVPTAIQETQYF	TGCAGTGCTAGAGTTCCGACAGCGATCCAAGAGACCCAGTACTTC
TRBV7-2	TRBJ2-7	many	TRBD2	CASSFLASGSYEQYF	TGTGCCAGCAGCTTTCTGGCTAGCGGTTCCTACGAGCAGTACTTC
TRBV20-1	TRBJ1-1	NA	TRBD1	CSARERVRDRGLSTEAFF	TGCAGTGCTAGGGAGAGGGTGAGGGACAGGGGGCTGAGCACTGAAGCTTTCTTT
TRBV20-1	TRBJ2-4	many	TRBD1	CSASTGTVENIQYF	TGCAGTGCCAGCACAGGGACAGTAGAAAACATTCAGTACTTC
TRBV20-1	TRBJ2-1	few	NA	CSAGFQGGLYNEQFF	TGCAGTGCCGGCTTTCAGGGGGGCCTCTACAATGAGCAGTTCTTC
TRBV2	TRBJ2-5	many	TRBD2	CASTSLAGIQETQYF	TGTGCCAGCACCTCGCTAGCGGGTATTCAAGAGACCCAGTACTTC
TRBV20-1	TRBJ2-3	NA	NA	CSADPGPSLDTQYF	TGCAGTGCTGACCCGGGACCCTCCTTAGATACGCAGTATTTT
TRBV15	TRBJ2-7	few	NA	CATSRDVGTEQYF	TGTGCCACCAGCAGAGATGTGGGTACCGAGCAGTACTTC
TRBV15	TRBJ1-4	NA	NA	CATSPRQSDEKLFF	TGTGCCACCAGCCCACGACAGTCGGATGAAAAACTGTTTTTT
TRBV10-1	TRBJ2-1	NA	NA	CASRPTLPGYNEQFF	TGCGCCAGCCGTCCCACCCTACCGGGCTACAATGAGCAGTTCTTC
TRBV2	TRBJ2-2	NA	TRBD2	CASSVSGGSNTGELFF	TGTGCCAGCAGTGTTAGCGGGGGGTCAAACACCGGGGAGCTGTTTTTT
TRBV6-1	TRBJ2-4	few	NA	CASTLRETIQYF	TGTGCCAGCACTCTCCGGGAGACCATTCAGTACTTC
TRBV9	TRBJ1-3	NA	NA	CASSVGRTSGNTIYF	TGTGCCAGCAGCGTAGGGCGGACCTCTGGAAACACCATATATTTT
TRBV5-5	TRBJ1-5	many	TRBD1	CASSSQQGDPFDQPQHF	TGTGCCAGCAGCTCGCAACAGGGGGACCCTTTTGATCAGCCCCAGCATTTT
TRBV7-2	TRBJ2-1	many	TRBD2	CASSYGGSRYNEQFF	TGTGCCAGCAGCTATGGCGGGAGTAGATACAATGAGCAGTTCTTC
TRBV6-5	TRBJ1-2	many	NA	CASSYTDGGYGYTF	TGTGCCAGCAGTTATACCGACGGTGGCTATGGCTACACCTTC
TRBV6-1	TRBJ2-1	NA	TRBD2	CASSSSGRALFQFF	TGTGCCAGCAGTAGTAGCGGGAGGGCCCTATTCCAGTTCTTC
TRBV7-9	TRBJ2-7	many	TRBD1	CASSSGTGGHEQYF	TGTGCCAGCAGCTCTGGGACAGGGGGCCACGAGCAGTACTTC
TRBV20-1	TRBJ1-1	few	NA	CSARDPEDF	TGCAGTGCTAGAGATCCAGAAGACTTT
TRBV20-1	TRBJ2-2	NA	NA	CSARPLGGWNTGELFF	TGCAGTGCTAGGCCTCTAGGGGGGTGGAACACCGGGGAGCTGTTTTTT
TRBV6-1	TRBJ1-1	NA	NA	CASSEARVEAFF	TGTGCCAGCAGTGAAGCACGGGTTGAAGCTTTCTTT
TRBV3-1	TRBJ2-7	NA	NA	CASSPRGTPTEQYF	TGTGCCAGCAGCCCTCGGGGGACCCCAACCGAGCAGTACTTC
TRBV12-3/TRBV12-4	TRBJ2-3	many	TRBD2	CASSSPGTSEDVTDTQYF	TGTGCCAGCAGTTCACCTGGGACTAGCGAGGATGTGACAGATACGCAGTATTTT
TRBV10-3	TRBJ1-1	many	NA	CAITLGTDTEAFF	TGTGCCATTACCCTTGGGACCGACACTGAAGCTTTCTTT
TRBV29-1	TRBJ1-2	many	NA	CSVAESYGYTF	TGCAGCGTTGCAGAATCCTATGGCTACACCTTC
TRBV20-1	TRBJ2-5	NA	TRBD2	CSALLAGVEETQYF	TGCAGTGCTCTTCTAGCGGGAGTAGAAGAGACCCAGTACTTC
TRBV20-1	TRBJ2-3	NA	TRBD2	CSARDHVAGGLMDTQYF	TGCAGTGCTAGAGATCACGTAGCGGGGGGTCTCATGGATACGCAGTATTTT
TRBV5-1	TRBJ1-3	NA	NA	CASSGRDSGNTIYF	TGCGCCAGCAGCGGGCGGGACTCTGGAAACACCATATATTTT
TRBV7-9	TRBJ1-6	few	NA	CASSTSSQGPNSPLHF	TGTGCCAGCAGCACCTCTTCCCAGGGCCCTAATTCACCCCTCCACTTT
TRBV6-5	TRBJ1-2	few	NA	CASSYDSLYGYTF	TGTGCCAGCAGTTACGACAGCTTATATGGCTACACCTTC
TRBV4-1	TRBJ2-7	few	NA	CASSQLDLSYEQYF	TGCGCCAGCAGCCAATTGGACCTGAGTTACGAGCAGTACTTC
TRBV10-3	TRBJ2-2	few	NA	CAIRNSGTGELFF	TGTGCCATCAGAAATTCGGGCACCGGGGAGCTGTTTTTT
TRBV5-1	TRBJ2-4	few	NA	CASSADAKNIQYF	TGCGCCAGCAGCGCGGACGCGAAAAACATTCAGTACTTC
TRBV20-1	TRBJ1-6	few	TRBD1	CSAGLPRGNSPLHF	TGCAGTGCTGGACTACCCAGGGGGAATTCACCCCTCCACTTT
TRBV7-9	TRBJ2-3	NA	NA	CASSLAEGQNTQYF	TGTGCCAGCAGCTTAGCGGAAGGACAAAATACGCAGTATTTT